One and the same sample provided the 8 T cell receptor beta chains below, sequenced in a study of T cells in Graves' hyperthyroidism and ophthalmopathy. RNA transcripts gave rise to amplified TCR beta CDR3 regions. HTBI primers were employed in a first-round RT-PCR of the TCR CDR3. One entry per CDR3 protein, called by TCRdb with MiXCR from the multiplex PCR reads. The repertoire consists of around 530,000 distinct CDR3 sequences, with 17% occurring once and the leading ten covering around 17%. Sequenced: blood. Receptor source: a woman under 30 with Graves' ophthalmopathy.

This clonotype appeared many times. The chain uses TRBV6-1 and TRBJ2-1, with unresolved D. The V and J ends lost 6 bases and 4 bases respectively, with 7 bases between them. The CDR3 length is 12 residues. From germline, CDR1 is MNHNS and CDR2 SASEGT. CDR3 DNA sequence: TGTGCCAGCAGAACACTGTACAATGAGCAGTTCTTC. Translation gives CASRTLYNEQFF.

V is TRBV18 and J is TRBJ2-6, with TRBD1 identical over 7 bases. The CDR3 sequence is 15 residues long. V lost 6 bases to trimming and J lost 2 bases; unmatched junction nucleotides: 4. In germline, CDR1 is KGHSH, CDR2 LQKENI. CDR3 residues: CASSRTGAGANVLTF. The CDR3 DNA reads as TGTGCCAGCTCTCGAACAGGGGCTGGGGCCAACGTCCTGACTTTC.

This clonotype was seen at least ten times. The rearrangement joins TRBV28 to TRBJ2-5; 8 nucleotides line up with TRBD2. The J segment lost 4 bases and the V segment lost 6 bases, leaving 16 bases of the junction unmatched. CDR3 length equals 17 residues. The germline CDR1 and CDR2 sequences are MDHEN and SYDVKM. The CDR3 DNA follows: TGTGCCAGCAGCCCCTGGGGGACTAGTGGCTTCGGAGAGACCCAGTACTTC. Amino acids: CASSPWGTSGFGETQYF.

This clonotype showed up many times. The chain couples TRBV27 to TRBJ1-2; maybe TRBD1 (6 bases). V was pared by 5 bases and J by 6 bases, with 13 bases between. Germline V gene lookup returns CDR1 MNHEY and CDR2 SMNVEV (reference sequence). CDR3 length: 13 residues. In DNA, the CDR3 is TGTGCCAGCAGTCGGACAGCCTTGGATGGCTACACCTTC. Translated, it gives CASSRTALDGYTF.

There are many counts of this clonotype. The chain joins TRBV30 to TRBJ1-6; possible D gene TRBD1, 5 bases. Trimming took 8 bases from V and 3 from J, leaving 11 bases between them. Germline V lookup: CDR1 GTSNPN, CDR2 SVGIG (reference sequence). The length of the CDR3 is 13 residues. Here the CDR3 DNA reads TGTGCCGGACATCAGAGCTATAATTCACCCCTCCACTTT. This codes for CAGHQSYNSPLHF. The full variable domain, its missing parts supplied by reference TRBV30 and TRBJ1-6, is SQTIHQWPATLVQPVGSPLSLECTVEGTSNPNLYWYRQAAGRGLQLLFYSVGIGQISSEVPQNLSASRPQDRQFILSSKKLLLSDSGFYLCAGHQSYNSPLHFGNGTRLTVT.

Details on this clonotype: A much larger clone sits a single nucleotide away, making a read error possible. The chain uses TRBV7-9 and TRBJ1-5; weak D call: TRBD1 (5 bases). There are 14 residues in the CDR3. Germline lookup yields CDR1 SEHNR and CDR2 FQNEAQ (reference sequence). The CDR3 reads CASSPGSDNQPQHF. In nucleotides, the CDR3 is TGCGCCAGCAGCCCAGGGAGTGACAATCAGCCCCAGCATTTT.

As for this clonotype: A much larger clone sits a single nucleotide away, making a read error possible. The rearrangement uses TRBV7-2 and TRBJ2-7, with D possibly called TRBD1 or TRBD2 (6 bases each). Trimming removed 1 base at V and 2 bases at J, with 12 bases between. The CDR3 covers 15 residues. Germline lookup yields CDR1 SGHTA and CDR2 FQGNSA. The CDR3 loop reads CASSLVGGDAYEQYF. The CDR3 nucleotides read TGTGCCAGCAGCTTAGTGGGGGGCGATGCCTACGAGCAGTACTTC.

CDR3 in amino acids: CASSVSGTAYEQYF. CDR3 in DNA: TGTGCCAGCAGCGTGAGCGGAACCGCCTACGAGCAGTACTTC. The rearrangement joins TRBV9 to TRBJ2-7, with D maybe TRBD2 (5 bases). Deletions cut 2 bases from V and 2 bases from J, with 11 bases between. CDR1 SGDLS and CDR2 YYNGEE come from the germline V gene. The CDR3 has 14 residues.